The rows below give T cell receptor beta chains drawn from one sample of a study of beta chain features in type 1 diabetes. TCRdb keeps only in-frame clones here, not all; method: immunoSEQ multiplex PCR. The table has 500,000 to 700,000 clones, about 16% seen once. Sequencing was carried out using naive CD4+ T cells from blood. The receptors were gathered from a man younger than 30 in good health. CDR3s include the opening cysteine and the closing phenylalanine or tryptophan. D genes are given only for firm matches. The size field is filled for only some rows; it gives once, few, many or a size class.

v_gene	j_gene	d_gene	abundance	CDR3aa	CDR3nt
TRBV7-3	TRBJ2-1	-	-	CASRFDRDGNEQFF	TGTGCCAGCAGGTTTGATCGGGATGGCAATGAGCAGTTCTTC
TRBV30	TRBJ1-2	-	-	CAWSTGAFLAPYGYTF	TGTGCCTGGAGTACAGGTGCTTTTCTCGCCCCCTATGGCTACACCTTC
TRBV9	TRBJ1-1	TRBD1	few	CASSVDGTVNTEAFF	TGTGCCAGCAGCGTAGATGGGACAGTAAACACTGAAGCTTTCTTT
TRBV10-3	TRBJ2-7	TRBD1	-	CASKQGDREYF	TGTGCCTCCAAGCAGGGGGACAGGGAGTACTTC
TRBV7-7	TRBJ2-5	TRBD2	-	CASSTSGVQETQYF	TGTGCTAGCAGCACCAGCGGGGTCCAAGAGACCCAGTACTTC
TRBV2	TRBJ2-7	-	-	CASSEFYEQYF	TGTGCCAGCAGTGAGTTCTACGAGCAGTACTTC
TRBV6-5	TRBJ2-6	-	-	CASSLSGANVLTF	TGTGCCAGCAGTTTATCTGGGGCCAACGTCCTGACTTTC
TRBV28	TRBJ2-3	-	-	CASTSGGSTMDTQYF	TGTGCCAGCACCTCCGGCGGCTCCACAATGGATACGCAGTATTTT
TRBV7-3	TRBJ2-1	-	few	CASSLIAQTQRNEQFF	TGTGCCAGCAGCTTAATTGCCCAAACGCAAAGGAATGAGCAGTTCTTC
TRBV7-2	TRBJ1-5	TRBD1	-	CASSPGQGGSNQPQHF	TGTGCCAGCAGCCCCGGACAGGGGGGGAGCAATCAGCCCCAGCATTTT
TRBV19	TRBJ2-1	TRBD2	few	CASSTAGTRVYNEQFF	TGTGCCAGTAGTACCGCCGGGACTAGGGTCTACAATGAGCAGTTCTTC
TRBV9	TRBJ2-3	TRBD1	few	CASGTQGIGSTDTQYF	TGTGCCAGCGGGACACAGGGGATCGGGAGCACAGATACGCAGTATTTT
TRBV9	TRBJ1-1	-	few	CASSRGGLYEAFF	TGTGCCAGCAGTCGCGGGGGCCTATATGAAGCTTTCTTT
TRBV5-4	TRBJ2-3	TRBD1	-	CASSLGGGQGAGDTQYF	TGTGCCAGCAGCTTGGGGGGCGGACAGGGGGCCGGAGATACGCAGTATTTT
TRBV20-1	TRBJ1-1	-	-	CSARLYTEAFF	TGCAGTGCTAGGCTGTACACTGAAGCTTTCTTT
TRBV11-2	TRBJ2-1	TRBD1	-	CASSQNRGAYNEQFF	TGTGCCAGCAGCCAAAACAGGGGGGCCTACAATGAGCAGTTCTTC
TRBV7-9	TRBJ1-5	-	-	CASSPGTGSNQPQHF	TGTGCCAGCAGCCCCGGGACGGGTAGCAATCAGCCCCAGCATTTT
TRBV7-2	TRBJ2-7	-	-	CASSLGQTGEQYF	TGTGCCAGCAGCTTAGGACAGACGGGTGAGCAGTACTTC
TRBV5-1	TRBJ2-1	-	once	CASRTGVPSLDEQFF	TGCGCCAGCCGGACGGGAGTACCGTCTCTCGATGAGCAGTTCTTC
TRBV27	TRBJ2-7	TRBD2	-	CASSPRGLAGSYEQYF	TGTGCCAGCAGTCCACGGGGACTAGCGGGATCCTACGAGCAGTACTTC
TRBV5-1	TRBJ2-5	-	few	CASSLAGQSRWYF	TGCGCCAGCAGCTTGGCGGGCCAATCGAGGTGGTACTTC
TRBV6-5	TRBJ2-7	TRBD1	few	CASTGQGFYEQYF	TGTGCCAGCACGGGACAGGGGTTTTACGAGCAGTACTTC
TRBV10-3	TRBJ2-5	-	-	CAISDRNQETQYF	TGTGCCATCAGCGACAGAAACCAAGAGACCCAGTACTTC
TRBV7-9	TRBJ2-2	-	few	CASSRDRPANTGELFF	TGTGCCAGCAGCCGAGATCGTCCCGCGAACACCGGGGAGCTGTTTTTT
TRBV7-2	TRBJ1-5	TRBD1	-	CASSLGTGHNQPQHF	TGTGCCAGCAGCTTGGGGACAGGCCACAATCAGCCCCAGCATTTT
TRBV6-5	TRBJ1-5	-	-	CASSENRDQPQHF	TGTGCCAGCAGTGAAAACAGAGATCAGCCCCAGCATTTT
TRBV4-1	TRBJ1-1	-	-	CASSHRVLNTEAFF	TGCGCCAGCAGCCACCGGGTCCTCAACACTGAAGCTTTCTTT
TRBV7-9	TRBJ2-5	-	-	CASAVTRRRETQYF	TGTGCCAGCGCTGTGACCCGGCGTAGGGAGACCCAGTACTTC
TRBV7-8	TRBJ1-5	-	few	CASSLGGKNQPQHF	TGTGCCAGCAGCTTGGGGGGTAAGAATCAGCCCCAGCATTTT
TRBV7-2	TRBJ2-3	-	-	CASSLVGQGSTDTQYF	TGTGCCAGCAGCTTAGTGGGGCAGGGAAGCACAGATACGCAGTATTTT
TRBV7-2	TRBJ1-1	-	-	CASSSGGNTEAFF	TGTGCCAGCAGCTCGGGAGGAAACACTGAAGCTTTCTTT
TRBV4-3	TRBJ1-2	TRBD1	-	CASSQDSGTGGVYGYTF	TGCGCCAGCAGCCAAGATAGCGGGACAGGGGGCGTCTATGGCTACACCTTC
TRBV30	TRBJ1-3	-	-	CAWSLRIRGSNTIYF	TGTGCCTGGAGCCTTAGAATCAGGGGATCAAACACCATATATTTT
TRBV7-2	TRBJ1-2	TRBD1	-	CASSPDRGRGYTF	TGTGCCAGCAGCCCGGACAGGGGTCGTGGCTACACCTTC
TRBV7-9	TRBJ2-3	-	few	CASSRAGASTTDTQYF	TGTGCCAGCAGTCGGGCAGGGGCAAGCACGACAGATACGCAGTATTTT
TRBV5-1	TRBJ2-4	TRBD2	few	CASSLAAGVAKNIQYF	TGCGCCAGCAGCTTGGCGGCGGGAGTGGCCAAAAACATTCAGTACTTC
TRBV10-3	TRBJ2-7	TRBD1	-	CAIRRQGMYSYEQYF	TGTGCCATCAGGAGACAGGGGATGTACTCCTACGAGCAGTACTTC
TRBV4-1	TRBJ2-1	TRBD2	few	CASRLAGNLYNEQFF	TGCGCCAGCCGTCTAGCGGGGAACCTCTACAATGAGCAGTTCTTC
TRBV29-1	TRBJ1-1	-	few	CSALRQTYTEAFF	TGCAGCGCCCTCCGACAGACTTACACTGAAGCTTTCTTT
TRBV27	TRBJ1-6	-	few	CASSLGRSNSPLHF	TGTGCCAGCAGTCTCGGGCGAAGTAATTCACCCCTCCACTTT
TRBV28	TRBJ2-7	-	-	CASLSGGTGDEQYF	TGTGCCAGTCTTAGCGGAGGCACGGGGGACGAGCAGTACTTC
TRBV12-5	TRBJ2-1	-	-	CASGSQGRGSYNEQFF	TGTGCTAGTGGCTCACAGGGAAGGGGATCCTACAATGAGCAGTTCTTC
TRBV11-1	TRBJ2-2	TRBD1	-	CASSRQGANTGELFF	TGTGCCAGCAGTAGACAGGGGGCGAACACCGGGGAGCTGTTTTTT
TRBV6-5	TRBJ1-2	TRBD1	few	CASSPDRGSRYTF	TGTGCCAGCAGTCCCGACAGGGGATCACGATACACCTTC
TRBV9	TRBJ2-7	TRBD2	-	CASSVVASGTGGGEQYF	TGTGCCAGCAGCGTAGTGGCTAGCGGGACTGGGGGTGGCGAGCAGTACTTC
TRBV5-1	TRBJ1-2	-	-	CASSVPGGGITGYTF	TGCGCCAGCAGCGTCCCCGGGGGAGGGATTACTGGCTACACCTTC
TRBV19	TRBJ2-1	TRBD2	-	CASSITSGSSYNEQFF	TGTGCCAGTAGTATTACTAGCGGGAGCTCCTACAATGAGCAGTTCTTC
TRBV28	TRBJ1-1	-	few	CASTLEQSTEAFF	TGTGCCAGCACCCTTGAGCAGAGCACTGAAGCTTTCTTT
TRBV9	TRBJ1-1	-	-	CASSVVKQGEAFF	TGTGCCAGCAGCGTAGTAAAGCAGGGAGAAGCTTTCTTT
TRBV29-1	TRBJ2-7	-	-	CSAGGPEGHYEQYF	TGCAGCGCCGGGGGGCCGGAGGGCCACTACGAGCAGTACTTC
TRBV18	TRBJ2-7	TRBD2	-	CASSAGTRNEQYF	TGTGCCAGCTCAGCCGGGACTAGGAACGAGCAGTACTTC
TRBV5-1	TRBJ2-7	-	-	CASSLEVGEQYF	TGCGCCAGCAGCTTGGAGGTGGGTGAGCAGTACTTC
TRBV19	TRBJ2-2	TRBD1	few	CASRRTGVSAGELFF	TGTGCCAGTCGACGGACAGGGGTGTCGGCCGGGGAGCTGTTTTTT
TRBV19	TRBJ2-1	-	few	CASSIDNVPVF	TGTGCCAGTAGTATAGATAATGTCCCGGTCTTC
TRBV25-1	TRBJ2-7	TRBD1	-	CASSEGQGGYEQYF	TGTGCCAGCAGTGAAGGACAGGGGGGGTACGAGCAGTACTTC
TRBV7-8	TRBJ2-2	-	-	CASSYNRVPGELFF	TGTGCCAGCAGTTACAACAGGGTCCCCGGGGAGCTGTTTTTT
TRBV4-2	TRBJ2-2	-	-	CASSQVSGTQNTGELFF	TGTGCCAGCAGCCAAGTATCTGGGACACAGAACACCGGGGAGCTGTTTTTT